Described below is a single T cell receptor (beta chain) sequence and its context. This clonotype occurred once. It has no known antigen specificity. No much larger clone exists at a distance of one base, and base qualities are not known. A single read makes a weak case. V and J lose 4 bases and 3 bases, and a span of 12 bases separates them. Per the germline V gene, SGHDN is the CDR1 and FVKESK is the CDR2. The CDR3 has 14 amino acids, counting the end cysteine and phenylalanine. Only CDR3 DNA is held: 42 bases, read in frame from base 1. The data were taken from a study of blood T cells in healthy people across ages (dated by TCRdb to the mid-2010s). With respect to the entire study: In model experiments, template switching captured roughly one uniquely barcoded TCR beta cDNA molecule for every two T cells. The study measured age-related changes in TCR beta repertoire diversity using deep sequencing normalized with unique cDNA molecular identifiers. The donors were divided into four age groups: young (average around 16 years), middle-aged (approximately 42), aged (roughly 60) and long-lived (about 90). To avoid experimental bias, donors of different ages were randomly spread across the sequencing lanes. For two donors (one aged 18 to 30 and one aged 80 or older), the study analyzed two additional independent replicas of 1 million unique cDNA reads from the same blood draw. Study-wide findings and limitations: The CMV infection status of donors was not known, potentially confounding age-related changes in expanded clonotypes. Bulk unsorted PBMC profiling prevented conclusive comparison of naive and antigen-experienced compartments. As age increased, observed TCR beta diversity per million T cells dropped in a roughly linear way, and a significant reduction was already evident by age about 40. Estimates of total diversity based on one million sequenced T cells were regarded as lower bounds and as underestimates. Compared with the aged group, more naive CD4+ T cells, fewer expanded clones and increased TCR diversity were shown by the long-lived group, suggesting age selection. There was a strong correlation between observed TCR beta diversity and the percentage of naive T cells measured by flow cytometry.

Receptor amplification or capture employed 5' RACE. Sequencing was carried out with an Illumina HiSeq 2500. The second PCR ran for roughly 7 to 11 cycles and used a J-beta primer mix along with a sample-barcoded 5' primer. A template-switch 5' adaptor carrying 12 random nucleotides introduced a unique molecular identifier onto each TCR beta cDNA molecule. At least 2.5 million CDR3-containing paired-end reads were obtained from each sample. All of the RNA was converted into first-strand cDNA using the Mint cDNA synthesis kit, with a TRBC-specific oligonucleotide serving as the primer. Following uracil-DNA glycosylase treatment, a first 18-cycle PCR with universal primers M1SS and BC2_uni_R was performed on all cDNA. Under the source paper's analysis protocol: Each sample was normalized by randomly selecting 1 million high-quality reads, each carrying a distinct molecular identifier. Reads sharing molecular identifiers were discarded rather than binned into consensus sequences. MiTCR, with a Q25 quality threshold and the strictest error-elimination algorithm, was used for CDR3 identification, clonotype clustering and error correction. A nonparametric unseen species model using Euler transformation provided a lower-bound estimate of total TCR beta diversity. TCRdb reworked the public reads: Q25 trimming with fastp, MiXCR clone assembly, productive beta chains retained. Rows with a matching CDR3 protein are joined into one entry that keeps the most common DNA and genes. It is TCRdb's table, rather than the study itself, that gives the V and J calls and clone size. Within this sample are about 590,000 distinct CDR3 sequences, with about 30% of them counted one time only. About a sixth of the sample is in the top ten clones.

Systemically healthy Caucasian individuals from Russia, around 39 in total and aged about 6 to 95 years, were included as donors. Each donor gave about 9.8 milliliters of peripheral blood, drawn into EDTA-treated Vacutainer tubes. Ficoll-Paque density-gradient centrifugation was used to isolate PBMCs, with at least 6 million obtained per sample. Total RNA, at least 6 micrograms per sample, was extracted from PBMCs with Trizol reagent. For every donor, an aliquot of PBMCs went through flow cytometry to measure the percentages of naive CD45RAhigh/CD27high T cells. Sequenced input: blood. The rearranged segments are TRBV14 and TRBJ1-1; possibly the D gene is TRBD1, per 6 matching bases. The receptor was derived from an elderly woman in good health. The nucleotide sequence is given as TGTGCCAGCAGCCGGCTGACAGGTTACACTGAAGCTTTCTTT. Translated, it reads CASSRLTGYTEAFF.